These T cell receptor beta chains were read from a single sample in a study of blood T cell repertoires in COVID-19. Measured with immunoSEQ multiplex PCR; TCRdb has only the in-frame clones, and not every one. This sample has over 250,000 clones, with about 91% found just once. Sequencing was performed on PBMCs or T cells enriched from blood (not recorded which). The receptors stem from a young woman who had recovered from COVID-19. Both conserved end residues are part of each CDR3. Fields, in order: J gene, V gene, D gene, clone size, CDR3 DNA, CDR3 protein. D genes are given only for firm matches. Rows may omit the clone size; those that give it use once, few, many or a size class.

j_gene: TRBJ1-4
v_gene: TRBV19
d_gene: TRBD1
abundance: .
CDR3nt: TGTGCCAGTAGCAGGATCGGACAGGGAAATGAAAAACTGTTTTTT
CDR3aa: CASSRIGQGNEKLFF

j_gene: TRBJ1-6
v_gene: TRBV6-5
d_gene: .
abundance: few
CDR3nt: TGTGCCAGCAGTTCTCCCCCGAAGAGGGATAATTCACCCCTCCACTTT
CDR3aa: CASSSPPKRDNSPLHF

j_gene: TRBJ2-7
v_gene: TRBV27
d_gene: .
abundance: .
CDR3nt: TGTGCCAGCAGTTTTGGGGGAGGCTACGAGCAGTACTTC
CDR3aa: CASSFGGGYEQYF

j_gene: TRBJ1-4
v_gene: TRBV10-3
d_gene: .
abundance: once
CDR3nt: TGTGCCATCAGTGCTTCAGGGTTGAATGAAAAACTGTTTTTT
CDR3aa: CAISASGLNEKLFF

j_gene: TRBJ1-2
v_gene: TRBV24-1
d_gene: .
abundance: once
CDR3nt: TGTGCCATGACCGGGAACCCTTATGGCTACACCTTC
CDR3aa: CAMTGNPYGYTF

j_gene: TRBJ2-3
v_gene: TRBV13
d_gene: TRBD1
abundance: .
CDR3nt: TGTGCCAGCAGGCAAACAGGGGCAGATACGCAGTATTTT
CDR3aa: CASRQTGADTQYF

j_gene: TRBJ2-5
v_gene: TRBV19
d_gene: .
abundance: .
CDR3nt: TGTGCCAGTAGTATAAGGCGGATGACAGGCCTTCAAGAGACCCAGTACTTC
CDR3aa: CASSIRRMTGLQETQYF

j_gene: TRBJ2-1
v_gene: TRBV23-1
d_gene: .
abundance: .
CDR3nt: TGCGCCAGCAGTCAATCGTTCGGTAGGGTACTAGCCGTAGTCAATGAGCAGTTCTTC
CDR3aa: CASSQSFGRVLAVVNEQFF

j_gene: TRBJ1-2
v_gene: TRBV6-5
d_gene: .
abundance: .
CDR3nt: TGTGCCAGCGGCTTGCGGGGGGCTGGGGGCTACACCTTC
CDR3aa: CASGLRGAGGYTF

j_gene: TRBJ2-7
v_gene: TRBV7-2
d_gene: .
abundance: .
CDR3nt: TGTGCCAGCCGAACTGTCCCGGAGACCTACGAGCAGTACTTC
CDR3aa: CASRTVPETYEQYF

j_gene: TRBJ2-2
v_gene: TRBV7-3
d_gene: TRBD1
abundance: .
CDR3nt: TGTGCCAGCAGCTTAAACCGGGGGCCAGGGGGCGGCGGGGAGCTGTTTTTT
CDR3aa: CASSLNRGPGGGGELFF

j_gene: TRBJ1-4
v_gene: TRBV7-2
d_gene: .
abundance: .
CDR3nt: TGTGCCAGCAGCTCGACAGGCCTGGCTTCGGGAAAACTGTTTTTT
CDR3aa: CASSSTGLASGKLFF

j_gene: TRBJ1-4
v_gene: TRBV21-1
d_gene: .
abundance: once
CDR3nt: TGTGCCAGCAGCAAGACAACCGGGACAGCTGATGAAAAACTGTTTTTT
CDR3aa: CASSKTTGTADEKLFF

j_gene: TRBJ2-7
v_gene: TRBV3-1/TRBV3-2
d_gene: .
abundance: .
CDR3nt: TGTGCCAGCAGCCAAGATGGAGAGGTAAAGTGGGCCTACGAGCAGTACTTC
CDR3aa: CASSQDGEVKWAYEQYF

j_gene: TRBJ2-1
v_gene: TRBV7-3
d_gene: TRBD2
abundance: .
CDR3nt: TGTGCCAGCAGCTTGGGGGGGACGCTCTACAATGAGCAGTTCTTC
CDR3aa: CASSLGGTLYNEQFF

j_gene: TRBJ2-1
v_gene: TRBV7-3
d_gene: .
abundance: .
CDR3nt: TGTGCCAGCAGCCTAGATTGGGGAGGCGGTGAGCAGTTCTTC
CDR3aa: CASSLDWGGGEQFF

j_gene: TRBJ2-1
v_gene: TRBV21-1
d_gene: .
abundance: .
CDR3nt: TGTGCCAGCAGCAAACCTCGACAGGGTTTCAAACCGGATGAGCAGTTCTTC
CDR3aa: CASSKPRQGFKPDEQFF

j_gene: TRBJ1-3
v_gene: TRBV3-1/TRBV3-2
d_gene: TRBD1
abundance: once
CDR3nt: TGTGCCAGCAGCCAGAGGACAGGGCACGGAAACACCATATATTTT
CDR3aa: CASSQRTGHGNTIYF

j_gene: TRBJ1-1
v_gene: TRBV28
d_gene: .
abundance: .
CDR3nt: TGTGCCACCCTAGTGGGGGCTGAAACTGAAGCTTTCTTT
CDR3aa: CATLVGAETEAFF

j_gene: TRBJ2-7
v_gene: TRBV27
d_gene: .
abundance: .
CDR3nt: TGTGCCAGCAGTTTAGGTCAGGGGTACGGCGAGCAGTACTTC
CDR3aa: CASSLGQGYGEQYF

j_gene: TRBJ1-6
v_gene: TRBV7-8
d_gene: .
abundance: .
CDR3nt: TGTGCCAGCAGCTTACGGGAGGGAAATTCACCCCTCCACTTT
CDR3aa: CASSLREGNSPLHF

j_gene: TRBJ2-1
v_gene: TRBV27
d_gene: TRBD2
abundance: .
CDR3nt: TGTGCCAGCAGTTTATTGATCGGGGGGGACAATGAGCAGTTCTTC
CDR3aa: CASSLLIGGDNEQFF

j_gene: TRBJ1-2
v_gene: TRBV9
d_gene: .
abundance: .
CDR3nt: TGTGCCAGCAGCGAAACTGACTATGGCTACACCTTC
CDR3aa: CASSETDYGYTF

j_gene: TRBJ1-1
v_gene: TRBV5-1
d_gene: .
abundance: .
CDR3nt: TGCGCCAGCAGCTTGGCCCCCGTGAACACTGAAGCTTTCTTT
CDR3aa: CASSLAPVNTEAFF

j_gene: TRBJ1-2
v_gene: TRBV5-5
d_gene: TRBD1
abundance: .
CDR3nt: TGTGCCAGCAGCTATGGGACAGATTGGGGGGATGGCTACACCTTC
CDR3aa: CASSYGTDWGDGYTF

j_gene: TRBJ2-1
v_gene: TRBV11-1
d_gene: TRBD2
abundance: .
CDR3nt: TGTGCCAGCAACGCGGGCGGGGGGAGCTCCTACAATGAGCAGTTCTTC
CDR3aa: CASNAGGGSSYNEQFF